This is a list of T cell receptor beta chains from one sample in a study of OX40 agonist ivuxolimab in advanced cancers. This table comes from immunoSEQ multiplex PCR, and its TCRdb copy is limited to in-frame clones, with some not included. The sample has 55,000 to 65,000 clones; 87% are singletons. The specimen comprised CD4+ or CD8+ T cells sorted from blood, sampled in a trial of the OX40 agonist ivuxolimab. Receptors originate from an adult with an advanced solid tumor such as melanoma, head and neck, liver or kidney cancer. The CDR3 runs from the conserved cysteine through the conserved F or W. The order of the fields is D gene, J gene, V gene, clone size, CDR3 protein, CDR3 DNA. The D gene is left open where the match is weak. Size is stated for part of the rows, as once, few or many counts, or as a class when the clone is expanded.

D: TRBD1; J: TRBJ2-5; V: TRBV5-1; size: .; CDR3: CASSLTGGPQETQYF; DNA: TGCGCCAGCAGCCTGACAGGGGGCCCCCAAGAGACCCAGTACTTC
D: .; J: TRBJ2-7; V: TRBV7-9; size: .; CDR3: CASSLGGGYEQYF; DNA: TGTGCCAGCAGCTTGGGAGGGGGCTACGAGCAGTACTTC
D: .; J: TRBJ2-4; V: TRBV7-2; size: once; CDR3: CASSLRGGIAKNIQYF; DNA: TGTGCCAGCAGCTTAAGGGGCGGGATAGCCAAAAACATTCAGTACTTC
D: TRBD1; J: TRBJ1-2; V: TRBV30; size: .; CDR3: CAWSLTGAGYGYTF; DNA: TGTGCCTGGAGTCTTACAGGGGCGGGCTATGGCTACACCTTC
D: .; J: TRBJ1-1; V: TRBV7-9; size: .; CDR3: CASSLQPNTEAFF; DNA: TGTGCCAGCAGCTTACAGCCAAACACTGAAGCTTTCTTT
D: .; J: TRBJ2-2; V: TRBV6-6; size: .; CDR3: CASSYQTGNTGELFF; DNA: TGTGCCAGCAGTTATCAAACAGGGAACACCGGGGAGCTGTTTTTT
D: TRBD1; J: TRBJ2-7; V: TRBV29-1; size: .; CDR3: CSVEDRGYEQYF; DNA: TGCAGCGTTGAAGACAGGGGGTACGAGCAGTACTTC
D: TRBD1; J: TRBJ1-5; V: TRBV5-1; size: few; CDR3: CASSFTGGSNQPQHF; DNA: TGCGCCAGCAGCTTTACAGGGGGTAGCAATCAGCCCCAGCATTTT
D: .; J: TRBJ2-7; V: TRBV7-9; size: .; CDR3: CASSPSQVSYEQYF; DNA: TGTGCCAGCAGCCCCAGCCAGGTCTCCTACGAGCAGTACTTC
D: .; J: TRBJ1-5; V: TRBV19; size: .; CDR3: CASSKVSNQPQHF; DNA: TGTGCCAGTAGTAAGGTGAGCAATCAGCCCCAGCATTTT
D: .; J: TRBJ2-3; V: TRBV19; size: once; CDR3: CASSMMTGRDTQYF; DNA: TGTGCCAGTAGTATGATGACAGGCCGAGATACGCAGTATTTT
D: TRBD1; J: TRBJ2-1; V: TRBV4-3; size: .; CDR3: CASSQDRTGGSEQFF; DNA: TGCGCCAGCAGCCAAGATAGGACAGGGGGCAGTGAGCAGTTCTTC
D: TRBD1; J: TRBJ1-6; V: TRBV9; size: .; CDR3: CASSVEAQGGVNSPLHF; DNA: TGTGCCAGCAGCGTAGAGGCCCAGGGGGGTGTTAATTCACCCCTCCACTTT
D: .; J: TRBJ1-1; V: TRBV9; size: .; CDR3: CASSVDWNTEAFF; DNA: TGTGCCAGCAGCGTAGATTGGAACACTGAAGCTTTCTTT
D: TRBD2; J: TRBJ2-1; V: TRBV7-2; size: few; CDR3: CASSPRAGGRYNEQFF; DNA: TGTGCCAGCAGCCCAAGGGCGGGAGGGAGGTACAATGAGCAGTTCTTC
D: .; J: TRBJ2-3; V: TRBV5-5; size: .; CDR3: CASSRRGARSDTQYF; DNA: TGTGCCAGCAGCCGACGGGGGGCTAGGTCAGATACGCAGTATTTT
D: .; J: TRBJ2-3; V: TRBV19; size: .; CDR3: CASKEGVKDTQYF; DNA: TGTGCCAGTAAGGAGGGGGTGAAAGATACGCAGTATTTT
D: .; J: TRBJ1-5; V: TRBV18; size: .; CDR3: CASSARDTNQPQHF; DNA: TGTGCCAGCTCAGCCCGGGACACCAATCAGCCCCAGCATTTT
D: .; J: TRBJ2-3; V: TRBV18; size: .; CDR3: CASSPYADTQYF; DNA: TGTGCCAGCTCACCATACGCAGATACGCAGTATTTT
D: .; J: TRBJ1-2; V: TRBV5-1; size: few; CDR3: CASSLSGEGYTF; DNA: TGCGCCAGCAGCTTGAGCGGAGAGGGCTACACCTTC
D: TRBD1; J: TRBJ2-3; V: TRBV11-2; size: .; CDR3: CASSLTGADTQYF; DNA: TGTGCCAGCAGCCTGACAGGGGCGGATACGCAGTATTTT
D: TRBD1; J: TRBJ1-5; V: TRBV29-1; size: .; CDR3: CSVQGQGDQPQHF; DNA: TGCAGCGTCCAGGGACAGGGGGATCAGCCCCAGCATTTT
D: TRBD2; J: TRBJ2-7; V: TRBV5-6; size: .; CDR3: CASSLNPSLANEQYF; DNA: TGTGCCAGCAGCTTAAATCCCTCACTAGCGAACGAGCAGTACTTC
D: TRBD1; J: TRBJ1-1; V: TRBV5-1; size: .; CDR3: CASSLGYRGENTEAFF; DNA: TGCGCCAGCAGCCTAGGTTACAGGGGTGAGAACACTGAAGCTTTCTTT
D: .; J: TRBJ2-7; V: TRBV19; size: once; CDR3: CASSTDTVRSYEQYF; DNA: TGTGCCAGTAGTACAGACACGGTACGATCCTACGAGCAGTACTTC
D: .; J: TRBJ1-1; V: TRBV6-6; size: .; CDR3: CASSRVRSEAFF; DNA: TGTGCCAGCAGTCGCGTCAGGTCTGAAGCTTTCTTT
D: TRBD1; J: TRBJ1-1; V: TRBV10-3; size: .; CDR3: CAISRTGTNTEAFF; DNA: TGTGCCATCAGTAGGACAGGAACGAACACTGAAGCTTTCTTT
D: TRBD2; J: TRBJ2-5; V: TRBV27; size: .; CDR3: CASSLLPGLSQETQYF; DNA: TGTGCCAGCAGTCTCCTACCGGGACTATCCCAAGAGACCCAGTACTTC